These 17 T cell receptor beta chains originate from one sample sequenced in a study of cytomegalovirus exposure and HLA in healthy donors. 13 Jbeta primers and 60 Vbeta primers were used for the PCR. TCRdb's table, derived via immunoSEQ multiplex PCR, lists solely in-frame clones and lacks some. The sample lists 140,000 or so clones, 65% to 80% occurring once. Sequences were obtained from PBMCs. The source of these receptors is a woman aged 25 to 45 in good health and CMV-seronegative.

The chain couples TRBV7-9 to TRBJ2-1; possibly TRBD1 for D (5 bases). V was clipped by 1 base and J by 4 bases, with 11 bases between them. This CDR3 is built from 15 residues. CDR1 is SEHNR and CDR2 is FQNEAQ in the germline V gene (reference sequence). CDR3 sequence (DNA): TGTGCCAGCAGCTTAGGGCAGGGCTCATACAATGAGCAGTTCTTC. Protein sequence: CASSLGQGSYNEQFF. The variable domain in full, with the rest retrieved from reference TRBV7-9 and TRBJ2-1, is DTGVSQNPRHKITKRGQNVTFRCDPISEHNRLYWYRQTLGQGPEFLTYFQNEAQLEKSRLLSDRFSAERPKGSFSTLEIQRTEQGDSAMYLCASSLGQGSYNEQFFGPGTRLTVL.

The chain has TRBV11-3 and TRBJ2-1; 9 nucleotides match TRBD1. CDR1 is SGHNT, CDR2 YENEEA, per germline. The junction had 2 bases not matched to a gene; V was cut back by 4 bases and J by 7 bases. CDR3 size: 13 residues. This CDR3 is CASSSGTGNEQFF. The CDR3 coding sequence is TGTGCCAGCAGCTCCGGGACAGGGAATGAGCAGTTCTTC.

This clone was recorded a few times. V usage is TRBV6-1 and J usage is TRBJ1-5, with D tentatively TRBD1 (5 bases). Germline V CDR1 and CDR2: MNHNS, SASEGT. V lost 4 bases to trimming and J lost 4 bases, with 14 bases between them. The CDR3 consists of 15 residues. CDR3 coding DNA: TGTGCCAGCAGTGGCGTGGCGGGGGGAAATCAGCCCCAGCATTTT. Amino acid sequence: CASSGVAGGNQPQHF.

This chain links TRBV19 with TRBJ2-3; 9 nucleotides match TRBD2. The CDR3 is 15 amino acids. CDR1 is LNHDA, CDR2 SQIVND, per germline (reference sequence). V lost 5 bases and J lost 8; bases outside the gene matches: 11. The CDR3 protein is CASSVSGRPAATQYF. The CDR3 DNA sequence: TGTGCCAGTAGTGTAAGCGGGAGGCCCGCGGCTACGCAGTATTTT.

The chain joins TRBV18 to TRBJ2-7, with D possibly being TRBD2 (6 bases). In germline, CDR1 is KGHSH, CDR2 LQKENI. CDR3 length equals 14 residues. V lost 6 bases and J 1 base, leaving 13 bases between the germline ends. CDR3 in amino acids: CASSLRGTSYEQYF. DNA of the CDR3: TGTGCCAGCTCTTTGCGGGGAACATCCTACGAGCAGTACTTC.

This clone was seen a few times. The chain is built from TRBV2 and TRBJ2-7; 10 nucleotides match TRBD2. V lost 2 bases to trimming and J lost 1 base; unmatched junction nucleotides: 11. Per the germline V gene, CDR1 is SNHLY and CDR2 is FYNNEI. The CDR3 is 18 residues long. The CDR3 sequence: CASSEPPSGRARSYEQYF. CDR3 bases: TGTGCCAGCAGTGAACCTCCCAGCGGGAGGGCCAGGTCCTACGAGCAGTACTTC.

The chain combines TRBV19 with TRBJ1-2; TRBD1 might be the D (6 bases). Germline V CDR1 and CDR2: LNHDA, SQIVND (reference sequence). The CDR3 totals 12 residues. The germline V and J ends were trimmed by 5 bases and 6 bases, with 10 bases remaining between them. The CDR3: CASSLTGNGYTF. The CDR3 nucleotides are TGTGCCAGTAGTCTTACAGGGAATGGCTACACCTTC.

This CDR3 is CASSQGTDATNEKLFF. CDR3 DNA: TGTGCCAGCAGTCAAGGGACAGACGCAACTAATGAAAAACTGTTTTTT. This sequence joins TRBV5-8 and TRBJ1-4; TRBD1 agrees at 7 bases. With 5 bases clipped from V and 0 bases from J, the junction kept 7 bases outside the gene matches. Germline lookup yields CDR1 SGHTS and CDR2 YDEGEE. This CDR3 comprises 16 residues.

The chain recombines TRBV19 with TRBJ2-7; TRBD1 is a possible D gene (6 bases). Trimming took off 3 bases at V and 7 bases at J, with 16 bases between the two ends. From germline, CDR1 is LNHDA and CDR2 SQIVND (reference sequence). This CDR3 comprises 14 residues. CDR3 coding DNA: TGTGCCAGTAGTATGGGGACATTCTTGGAGGAGCAGTACTTC. Translation gives CASSMGTFLEEQYF.

V usage is TRBV6-5 and J usage is TRBJ2-1; no definite D call. This CDR3 contains 15 residues. Germline lookup yields CDR1 MNHEY and CDR2 SVGAGI. Trimming left V 2 bases short and J 0 bases short, with 8 bases between. CDR3 protein: CASSYDLSSYNEQFF. CDR3 nucleotide sequence: TGTGCCAGCAGTTACGATCTGAGCTCCTACAATGAGCAGTTCTTC.

The chain joins TRBV9 to TRBJ2-1; D remains unclear. This CDR3 has 15 amino acids. CDR1 is SGDLS, CDR2 YYNGEE, per germline. Trimming removed 4 bases at V and 0 bases at J, with 11 bases between. The CDR3 region is CASSWSGSSYNEQFF. The CDR3 DNA reads TGTGCCAGCAGCTGGTCAGGCAGCTCCTACAATGAGCAGTTCTTC.

This clone has at least ten counts. The V gene is TRBV6-6, the J gene TRBJ1-1; a possible D gene is TRBD1 (6 bases). The V end was cut by 5 bases, the J end by 6 bases, with 13 bases between. This CDR3 has 13 amino acids. Germline assignment: CDR1 MNHNY and CDR2 SVGAGI (reference sequence). The DNA for the CDR3 is TGTGCCAGCAGTAGAGTAGGGGGTGCTGAAGCTTTCTTT. Its protein product is CASSRVGGAEAFF.

The chain carries TRBV13 and TRBJ2-2, with TRBD1 matching 9 bases. The CDR3 is 16 amino acids. V shed 7 bases and J 1 base; nucleotides not matched to a gene: 7. CDR1 and CDR2 (germline): PRHDT, FYEKMQ (reference sequence). CDR3 protein: CASTWRDRVNTGELFF. In DNA form, the CDR3 reads TGTGCCAGCACCTGGAGGGACAGGGTGAACACCGGGGAGCTGTTTTTT.

J is TRBJ2-3 and V is TRBV6-5; tentatively, D is TRBD1 (6 bases). Per the germline V gene, CDR1 is MNHEY and CDR2 is SVGAGI. V was pared by 4 bases and J by 0 bases, with 14 bases between. There are 16 residues in the CDR3. The CDR3: CASSWGLGASTDTQYF. For the CDR3, the DNA is TGTGCCAGCAGTTGGGGTTTGGGGGCCAGCACAGATACGCAGTATTTT.

This clone came up a few times. This rearrangement joins TRBV28 to TRBJ1-5; TRBD1 matches 9 bases. V shed 7 bases and J 6 bases; nucleotides not matched to a gene: 7. The CDR3 consists of 14 residues. Germline V gene sequence: CDR1 MDHEN, CDR2 SYDVKM. CDR3 nucleotide sequence: TGTGCCAGCAACCTACAGGGGGCTTCTCAGCCCCAGCATTTT. The encoded protein is CASNLQGASQPQHF.

This clone showed up just once. The rearrangement uses TRBV7-2 and TRBJ1-2; TRBD1 might be the D (5 bases). Germline V gene lookup returns CDR1 SGHTA and CDR2 FQGNSA. V lost 7 bases, J lost 0 bases, and 21 bases lay in between. CDR3 length: 17 residues. CDR3 sequence: CASTISEAGRTNYGYTF. The CDR3 DNA is TGTGCCAGCACCATTAGCGAGGCAGGGAGGACTAACTATGGCTACACCTTC. The full variable domain, its missing parts supplied by reference TRBV7-2 and TRBJ1-2, is GAGVSQSPSNKVTEKGKDVELRCDPISGHTALYWYRQSLGQGLEFLIYFQGNSAPDKSGLPSDRFSAERTGGSVSTLTIQRTQQEDSAVYLCASTISEAGRTNYGYTFGSGTRLTVV.

This clone was observed a handful of times. The chain joins TRBV5-6 to TRBJ1-5; TRBD1 agrees at 9 bases. CDR3 length: 14 residues. Germline V gene lookup returns CDR1 SGHDT and CDR2 YYEEEE. With V trimmed by 3 bases and J by 6 bases, 4 bases remained unmatched. CDR3: CASSSDRGGQPQHF. DNA for the CDR3: TGTGCCAGCAGCTCGGACAGGGGAGGTCAGCCCCAGCATTTT.